A single sample gave rise to the 19 T cell receptor beta chains below, sequenced in a study of blood T cell repertoires in COVID-19. The assay was immunoSEQ multiplex PCR, and TCRdb's table has in-frame clones only and misses some. The data hold 55,000 to 75,000 clones, with around 82% observed a single time. The specimen was peripheral blood. The receptors come from a man at least 80 years old with active COVID-19.

V and J are TRBV4-1 and TRBJ1-3; 10 bases align to TRBD1. Germline values: CDR1 MGHRA, CDR2 YSYEKL. Losses at the gene ends were 6 bases for V and 0 bases for J; bases not matched to a gene: 8. CDR3 size: 17 residues. CDR3 DNA sequence: TGCGCCAGCAGACACCCGACAGGGGGCGACTCTGGAAACACCATATATTTT. This gives the protein CASRHPTGGDSGNTIYF.

This chain's CDR3 is CASSKWELRDIQYF. CDR3 bases: TGTGCCAGTAGTAAGTGGGAGCTTAGGGACATTCAGTACTTC. The chain employs TRBV19 and TRBJ2-4; D possibly corresponds to TRBD2 (5 bases). V lost 4 bases and J lost 8, with 15 bases in between. The length of the CDR3 is 14 residues. Per the germline V gene, CDR1 is LNHDA and CDR2 is SQIVND (reference sequence).

In its sample, this clone was seen a few times. J is TRBJ2-3 and V is TRBV7-8, with 8 bases lining up with TRBD2. The junction had 6 bases not matched to a gene; V was cut back by 1 base and J by 6 bases. CDR1 is SGHVS, CDR2 FQNEAQ, per germline. CDR3 length: 15 amino acids. CDR3 sequence reads: CASSLGGLAVDTQYF. The CDR3 nucleotides read TGTGCCAGCAGCTTAGGAGGACTAGCCGTGGATACGCAGTATTTT.

The gene calls are TRBV7-8 and TRBJ2-7; no clear D. Germline values: CDR1 SGHVS, CDR2 FQNEAQ. V lost 1 base and J lost 3, with 7 bases in between. The CDR3 loop spans 13 amino acids. In DNA, the CDR3 is TGTGCCAGCAGCTTAGAGAGAGTCTACGAGCAGTACTTC. Amino acid sequence: CASSLERVYEQYF.

The rearrangement joins TRBV9 to TRBJ1-4; TRBD1 is a possible D gene (6 bases). This CDR3 spans 15 amino acids. The germline gives CDR1 SGDLS, CDR2 YYNGEE. Trimming cost V 2 bases and J 3 bases, with 11 bases left between them. This chain's CDR3 is CASSVGQSPNEKLFF. The CDR3 coding sequence is TGTGCCAGCAGCGTCGGACAGTCGCCTAATGAAAAACTGTTTTTT. Combining the CDR3 with reference TRBV9 and TRBJ1-4 gives the whole variable domain DSGVTQTPKHLITATGQRVTLRCSPRSGDLSVYWYQQSLDQGLQFLIQYYNGEERAKGNILERFSAQQFPDLHSELNLSSLELGDSALYFCASSVGQSPNEKLFFGSGTQLSVL.

The J gene is TRBJ2-5, the V gene TRBV6-2 or TRBV6-3, with 12 bases identical to TRBD1. Germline V gives CDR1 MNHEY, CDR2 SVGEGT. This CDR3 region has 16 residues. V trimming: 0 bases; J trimming: 5 bases; junction bases outside the gene matches: 4. The CDR3 region is CASSYSGQGARETQYF. CDR3 nucleotide sequence: TGTGCCAGCAGTTACTCGGGACAGGGGGCCCGGGAGACCCAGTACTTC.

This clone was seen a handful of times. The chain links TRBV29-1 to TRBJ1-5; 7 bases are shared with TRBD1. Per the germline V gene, CDR1 is SQVTM and CDR2 is ANQGSEA. This CDR3 comprises 13 residues. V gave up 3 bases and J gave up 9 bases; unmatched junction bases: 8. The DNA of the CDR3 is TGCAGCGTTGACGTGACAGGGTGGAGGCCCCAGCATTTT. Translation: CSVDVTGWRPQHF. Complete variable domain (other parts from reference TRBV29-1 and TRBJ1-5): SAVISQKPSRDICQRGTSLTIQCQVDSQVTMMFWYRQQPGQSLTLIATANQGSEATYESGFVIDKFPISRPNLTFSTLTVSNMSPEDSSIYLCSVDVTGWRPQHFGDGTRLSIL.

This clone showed up just a few times. The CDR3 DNA is TGTGCCAGCACTAGGGGCCCAGGGGGCTATGGCTACACCTTC. It yields the protein CASTRGPGGYGYTF. The chain couples TRBV7-9 to TRBJ1-2; TRBD1 agrees at 7 bases. Looked up from germline, CDR1 is SEHNR and CDR2 is FQNEAQ (reference sequence). The CDR3 extends over 14 amino acids. The V and J ends lost 7 bases and 4 bases, in that order; junction bases with no gene match: 9.

The chain carries TRBV7-9 and TRBJ1-1; 9 bases agree with TRBD1. CDR3 size: 14 residues. Germline CDR1 is SEHNR and CDR2 is FQNEAQ (reference sequence). The trim removed 5 bases at V and 6 bases at J, leaving 7 bases unmatched. As DNA, the CDR3 is TGTGCCAGCAGCCTGGGACAGGGTATCGCTGAAGCTTTCTTT. This translates into CASSLGQGIAEAFF.

This clone was detected only once. V is TRBV6-5 and J is TRBJ2-7, with 9 bases that match TRBD2. This CDR3 has 16 amino acids. Per germline, CDR1 MNHEY and CDR2 SVGAGI. The ends lost 0 bases at V and 3 bases at J; junction bases unmatched: 6. For the CDR3, the DNA is TGTGCCAGCAGTTACTCGAATAGCGGGAGAGGCTACGAGCAGTACTTC. Residues: CASSYSNSGRGYEQYF.

V is TRBV7-9 and J is TRBJ1-1; TRBD1 matches 7 bases. The V and J ends lost 5 bases and 5 bases, in that order; junction bases with no gene match: 11. This CDR3 is built from 15 residues. CDR1 and CDR2 from the germline V gene are SEHNR and FQNEAQ (reference sequence). The CDR3 coding sequence is TGTGCCAGCAGCGATCACACAGGGGATTGGACTGAAGCTTTCTTT. This translates into CASSDHTGDWTEAFF.

V usage is TRBV10-3 and J usage is TRBJ1-1, with 8 nucleotides matching TRBD1. Per the germline V gene, CDR1 is ENHRY and CDR2 is SYGVKD. The CDR3 consists of 15 residues. The V segment lost 5 bases and the J segment 0 bases; nucleotides outside the gene matches: 5. The CDR3 DNA is TGTGCCATCAGTTCTTTGACAGGGGTGAACACTGAAGCTTTCTTT. Amino acids: CAISSLTGVNTEAFF.

The rearrangement links TRBV9 to TRBJ1-1; no reliable D call. Trimming took 5 bases from V and 5 from J, leaving 16 bases between them. The CDR3 is 14 residues long. From germline, CDR1 is SGDLS and CDR2 YYNGEE. The CDR3 nucleotides read TGTGCCAGCAGTTCCGACAACCTTGGAACTGAAGCTTTCTTT. Residues: CASSSDNLGTEAFF. Using reference TRBV9 and TRBJ1-1 for the parts outside the CDR3, the full variable domain is DSGVTQTPKHLITATGQRVTLRCSPRSGDLSVYWYQQSLDQGLQFLIQYYNGEERAKGNILERFSAQQFPDLHSELNLSSLELGDSALYFCASSSDNLGTEAFFGQGTRLTVV.

The genes are TRBV6-5 and TRBJ1-1; D gene unclear. The CDR3 length is 14 residues. Germline values: CDR1 MNHEY, CDR2 SVGAGI. V was pared by 6 bases and J by 3 bases, with 14 bases between. This chain's CDR3 is CASRWGGLDTEAFF. Here the CDR3 DNA reads TGTGCCAGCAGGTGGGGAGGGTTGGACACTGAAGCTTTCTTT.

The table lists this clone with a count of one. The chain has TRBV5-6 and TRBJ1-2; D not resolved. The CDR3 loop spans 14 amino acids. The germline gives CDR1 SGHDT, CDR2 YYEEEE. The germline V and J ends were trimmed by 0 bases and 4 bases, with 10 bases remaining between them. DNA of the CDR3: TGTGCCAGCAGCTTGGACGCAAGCCGCTATGGCTACACCTTC. As protein: CASSLDASRYGYTF.

This clone was seen a few times. The V gene is TRBV27, the J gene TRBJ1-1, with D tentatively TRBD1 (5 bases). The CDR3 is made up of 14 amino acids. V dropped 0 bases and J dropped 0 bases, with 5 bases sitting between them. CDR1 is MNHEY, CDR2 SMNVEV, per germline (reference sequence). The CDR3 protein is CASSLSGVNTEAFF. The CDR3 DNA reads TGTGCCAGCAGTTTATCAGGGGTGAACACTGAAGCTTTCTTT.

The V and J genes are TRBV10-3 and TRBJ2-1; TRBD2 agrees at 8 bases. The J segment lost 8 bases and the V segment lost 10 bases, leaving 10 bases of the junction unmatched. The CDR3 extends over 13 amino acids. Germline V gene data show CDR1 as ENHRY and CDR2 as SYGVKD. The CDR3 DNA sequence: TGTGCCACCGGGGGGGGAGGAAGCGATGAGCAGTTCTTC. Translated: CATGGGGSDEQFF.

The rearrangement uses TRBV24-1 and TRBJ2-5, with 7 bases identical to TRBD2. In germline, CDR1 is KGHDR, CDR2 SFDVKD. Unmatched junction bases numbered 18, after V lost 6 bases and J lost 3 bases. The CDR3 is made up of 18 amino acids. The CDR3 nucleotides are TGTGCCACCAGTCCACGACTAGCCAGATATTTTGGGGAAGAGACCCAGTACTTC. It codes for CATSPRLARYFGEETQYF.

This chain connects TRBV5-1 to TRBJ2-7; D unclear. The CDR3 covers 14 residues. V was pared by 0 bases and J by 0 bases, with 7 bases between. Per the germline V gene, CDR1 is SGHRS and CDR2 is YFSETQ. The CDR3 spells CASSLAPSSYEQYF. The CDR3 nucleotides read TGCGCCAGCAGCTTGGCCCCTAGCTCCTACGAGCAGTACTTC.